The 20 T cell receptor beta chains given below trace back to one sample, sequenced in a study of hypomethylating agent response in myelodysplastic syndrome. Generated by immunoSEQ multiplex PCR, the TCRdb table keeps only in-frame clones and is missing some. The sample records about 3,500 clones, almost 85% being singletons. Sequencing used bone marrow, obtained before or after starting hypomethylating agent treatment for myelodysplastic syndrome (not recorded which). These receptors were taken from a human donor with myelodysplastic syndrome.

The chain carries TRBV25-1 and TRBJ2-3; D may be TRBD1 (6 bases). Germline-derived CDR1 and CDR2 are MGHDK and SYGVNS. The CDR3 is 14 amino acids. With 4 bases removed from V and 8 bases from J, the gap between germline ends came to 16 bases. The CDR3 spells CASSGTVPSGTQYF. Written as DNA, the CDR3 is TGTGCCAGCAGTGGGACAGTCCCCTCCGGTACGCAGTATTTT.

As concerns this clone: Compared with germline, one end of the junction differs, possibly owing to a read error. The chain is built from TRBV19 and TRBJ2-3, with D perhaps matching TRBD1 (5 bases). CDR1 is LNHDA, CDR2 SQIVND, per germline (reference sequence). The CDR3 is 13 amino acids. CDR3 DNA: TGTGCCAGTAGCCAAACCCCGACAGTTACGCAGTATTTT. This encodes CASSQTPTVTQYF.

V is TRBV20-1 and J is TRBJ2-6; D possibly uses TRBD1 or TRBD2 (5 bases each). The CDR3 totals 11 residues. The V gene's germline CDR1 is DFQATT and CDR2 SNEGSKA (reference sequence). The V end lost 1 base, the J end lost 12 bases, and 7 bases lay between the germline ends. The CDR3 coding sequence is TGCAGTGCTAGAGTGGGGACCGTCCTGACTTTC. It yields the protein CSARVGTVLTF.

The chain recombines TRBV19 with TRBJ2-3, with 9 bases fitting TRBD2. The CDR3 length is 14 residues. With V trimmed by 4 bases and J by 7 bases, 6 bases remained unmatched. Germline V gene lookup returns CDR1 LNHDA and CDR2 SQIVND (reference sequence). The chain's CDR3 is CASSSGGGGNTQYF. The CDR3 bases are TGTGCCAGTAGTAGCGGGGGGGGTGGAAATACGCAGTATTTT.

The chain uses TRBV19 and TRBJ2-1; TRBD2 agrees at 10 bases. The CDR3 totals 18 residues. In germline, CDR1 is LNHDA, CDR2 SQIVND (reference sequence). V shed 8 bases and J 9 bases; nucleotides not matched to a gene: 22. The CDR3 DNA sequence: TGTGCCAGTCGCTCCCGGGGTAGCGGGAGGCTGAAGGTTAGTGAGCAGTTCTTC. It translates to CASRSRGSGRLKVSEQFF.

This clone was found a few times. The rearrangement links TRBV9 to TRBJ2-1; 7 bases agree with TRBD2. Germline V gives CDR1 SGDLS, CDR2 YYNGEE. V lost 4 bases, J lost 4 bases, and 8 bases stayed unmatched. This CDR3 contains 15 residues. The CDR3 reads CASSLLTSKYNEQFF. The CDR3 DNA follows: TGTGCCAGCAGCCTGCTGACTAGCAAATACAATGAGCAGTTCTTC.

This chain uses TRBV10-3 with TRBJ1-1, with a tentative D call TRBD1 (6 bases). V was cut by 10 bases and J by 1 base, with 16 bases left in between. The CDR3 contains 14 residues. CDR1 and CDR2 from the germline V gene are ENHRY and SYGVKD. CDR3 nucleotide sequence: TGTGCCACCGCACAGGGATCGGGGAACACTGAAGCTTTCTTT. Amino acids: CATAQGSGNTEAFF.

The V call is TRBV5-1, the J call TRBJ2-2; TRBD1 agrees at 8 bases. The germline gives CDR1 SGHRS, CDR2 YFSETQ. This CDR3 region has 17 residues. J lost 1 base, V lost 4 bases, and 9 bases had no gene match. The CDR3 nucleotides are TGCGCCAGCAGCCAAGACAGGGGAGGTTTGAACACCGGGGAGCTGTTTTTT. Protein: CASSQDRGGLNTGELFF.

This clone showed up just once. The chain recombines TRBV7-9 with TRBJ2-5; 9 positions match TRBD2. Trimming cost V 3 bases and J 4 bases; bases outside gene matches: 15. The CDR3 is 18 residues long. From germline, CDR1 is SEHNR and CDR2 FQNEAQ (reference sequence). CDR3 protein: CASSFPQEGGGATETQYF. As DNA, the CDR3 is TGTGCCAGCAGCTTCCCCCAGGAGGGCGGGGGGGCCACAGAGACCCAGTACTTC.

V and J are TRBV5-1 and TRBJ1-1; 8 bases align to TRBD1. Germline V gene sequence: CDR1 SGHRS, CDR2 YFSETQ. CDR3 length: 13 amino acids. V dropped 3 bases and J dropped 12; count of bases not matched to a gene: 10. The CDR3 is CASSWRQGSRTFF. As DNA, the CDR3 is TGCGCCAGCAGCTGGAGACAGGGGTCGAGAACTTTCTTT.

This clone was counted once. V and J are TRBV14 and TRBJ1-3, with TRBD1 identical over 7 bases. V shed 3 bases, J shed 0 bases, and the junction held 5 bases outside the gene matches. Looked up from germline, CDR1 is SGHDN and CDR2 is FVKESK. The CDR3 runs 16 residues. The CDR3 DNA reads TGTGCCAGCAGCCATCGACAGGGTCCCTCTGGAAACACCATATATTTT. As protein: CASSHRQGPSGNTIYF.

The chain carries TRBV13 and TRBJ1-1; possible D gene TRBD1, 6 bases. Germline V CDR1 and CDR2: PRHDT, FYEKMQ (reference sequence). This CDR3 has 15 amino acids. Trimming stripped 5 bases from V and 6 bases from J, with 19 bases between. This CDR3 reads CASSPLQGGIPEAFF. CDR3 DNA: TGTGCCAGCAGCCCCCTACAGGGAGGTATACCTGAAGCTTTCTTT.

The genes are TRBV15 and TRBJ1-1, with D possibly matching TRBD1 (5 bases). From germline, CDR1 is LNHNV and CDR2 YYDKDF (reference sequence). Trimming removed 0 bases at V and 7 bases at J, with 9 bases between. This CDR3 has 13 residues. The CDR3 loop is CATSREAGGEAFF. The CDR3 region has the DNA TGTGCCACCAGCAGAGAGGCTGGGGGTGAAGCTTTCTTT.

The CDR3 spells CASSYLNPDNEQFF. CDR3 DNA sequence: TGTGCCAGCAGTTATCTTAACCCCGACAATGAGCAGTTCTTC. The V and J genes are TRBV6-6 and TRBJ2-1; no clear D. The germline CDR1 and CDR2 sequences are MNHNY and SVGAGI (reference sequence). Trimming pared 3 bases from V and 5 bases from J, leaving 11 bases between. The CDR3 covers 14 residues.

This clone was seen only once. This rearrangement joins TRBV7-6 to TRBJ1-6, with 9 bases identical to TRBD1. Germline V CDR1 and CDR2: SGHVS, FNYEAQ. The CDR3 covers 15 residues. Unmatched junction bases numbered 5, after V lost 4 bases and J lost 7 bases. CDR3 sequence (DNA): TGTGCCAGCAGCTCGGACAGGGGCATGAATTCACCCCTCCACTTT. This translates into CASSSDRGMNSPLHF.

The V call is TRBV7-2, the J call TRBJ1-1; 7 positions match TRBD1. This CDR3 spans 13 amino acids. Losses at the gene ends were 5 bases for V and 8 bases for J; bases not matched to a gene: 8. Germline V gives CDR1 SGHTA, CDR2 FQGNSA. CDR3 sequence: CASSPRARGEAFF. CDR3 nucleotides: TGTGCCAGCAGCCCCAGGGCCAGGGGGGAAGCTTTCTTT. The complete variable domain, with remaining parts taken from reference TRBV7-2 and TRBJ1-1, reads GAGVSQSPSNKVTEKGKDVELRCDPISGHTALYWYRQSLGQGLEFLIYFQGNSAPDKSGLPSDRFSAERTGGSVSTLTIQRTQQEDSAVYLCASSPRARGEAFFGQGTRLTVV.

By share of the sample, this clone is hyperexpanded. The chain uses TRBV15 and TRBJ2-2; D is possibly TRBD2 (5 bases). This CDR3 is built from 15 residues. Per the germline V gene, CDR1 is LNHNV and CDR2 is YYDKDF (reference sequence). V was shortened by 1 base and J by 3 bases, with 9 bases between the two germline ends. The CDR3 reads CATSRGHGDTGELFF. The CDR3 DNA sequence: TGTGCCACCAGCAGAGGACACGGGGACACCGGGGAGCTGTTTTTT. The full variable domain, rest sourced from reference TRBV15 and TRBJ2-2, is DAMVIQNPRYQVTQFGKPVTLSCSQTLNHNVMYWYQQKSSQAPKLLFHYYDKDFNNEADTPDNFQSRRPNTSFCFLDIRSPGLGDTAMYLCATSRGHGDTGELFFGEGSRLTVL.

The chain employs TRBV11-2 and TRBJ2-1; D is unclear. CDR3 length: 15 amino acids. Per the germline V gene, CDR1 is SGHAT and CDR2 is FQNNGV. V lost 1 base and J 3 bases, leaving 10 bases between the germline ends. The CDR3 sequence: CASSLAWGSYNEQFF. CDR3 coding DNA: TGTGCCAGCAGCTTAGCCTGGGGAAGCTACAATGAGCAGTTCTTC. Filled out from reference TRBV11-2 and TRBJ2-1, the complete variable domain reads EAGVAQSPRYKIIEKRQSVAFWCNPISGHATLYWYQQILGQGPKLLIQFQNNGVVDDSQLPKDRFSAERLKGVDSTLKIQPAKLEDSAVYLCASSLAWGSYNEQFFGPGTRLTVL.

This clone was seen only once. The rearrangement links TRBV18 to TRBJ2-5; 7 nucleotides align to TRBD1. Per germline, CDR1 KGHSH and CDR2 LQKENI. The CDR3 is made up of 15 amino acids. V trimming: 4 bases; J trimming: 5 bases; junction bases outside the gene matches: 10. As DNA, the CDR3 is TGTGCCAGCTCACTAAGGACCGGGACAGACGAGACCCAGTACTTC. It specifies CASSLRTGTDETQYF.

The rearrangement joins TRBV7-3 to TRBJ2-3, with D perhaps assigned TRBD1 or TRBD2 (6 bases each). The CDR3 contains 15 residues. Trimming removed 5 bases from V and 5 bases from J, with 17 bases in between. Germline V gives CDR1 SGHTA, CDR2 FQGTGA. The CDR3 sequence is CASSPDLGGQDTQYF. DNA for the CDR3: TGTGCCAGCAGCCCCGACCTCGGGGGACAAGATACGCAGTATTTT. The full variable domain, completed using reference TRBV7-3 and TRBJ2-3, is GAGVSQTPSNKVTEKGKYVELRCDPISGHTALYWYRQSLGQGPEFLIYFQGTGAADDSGLPNDRFFAVRPEGSVSTLKIQRTERGDSAVYLCASSPDLGGQDTQYFGPGTRLTVL.